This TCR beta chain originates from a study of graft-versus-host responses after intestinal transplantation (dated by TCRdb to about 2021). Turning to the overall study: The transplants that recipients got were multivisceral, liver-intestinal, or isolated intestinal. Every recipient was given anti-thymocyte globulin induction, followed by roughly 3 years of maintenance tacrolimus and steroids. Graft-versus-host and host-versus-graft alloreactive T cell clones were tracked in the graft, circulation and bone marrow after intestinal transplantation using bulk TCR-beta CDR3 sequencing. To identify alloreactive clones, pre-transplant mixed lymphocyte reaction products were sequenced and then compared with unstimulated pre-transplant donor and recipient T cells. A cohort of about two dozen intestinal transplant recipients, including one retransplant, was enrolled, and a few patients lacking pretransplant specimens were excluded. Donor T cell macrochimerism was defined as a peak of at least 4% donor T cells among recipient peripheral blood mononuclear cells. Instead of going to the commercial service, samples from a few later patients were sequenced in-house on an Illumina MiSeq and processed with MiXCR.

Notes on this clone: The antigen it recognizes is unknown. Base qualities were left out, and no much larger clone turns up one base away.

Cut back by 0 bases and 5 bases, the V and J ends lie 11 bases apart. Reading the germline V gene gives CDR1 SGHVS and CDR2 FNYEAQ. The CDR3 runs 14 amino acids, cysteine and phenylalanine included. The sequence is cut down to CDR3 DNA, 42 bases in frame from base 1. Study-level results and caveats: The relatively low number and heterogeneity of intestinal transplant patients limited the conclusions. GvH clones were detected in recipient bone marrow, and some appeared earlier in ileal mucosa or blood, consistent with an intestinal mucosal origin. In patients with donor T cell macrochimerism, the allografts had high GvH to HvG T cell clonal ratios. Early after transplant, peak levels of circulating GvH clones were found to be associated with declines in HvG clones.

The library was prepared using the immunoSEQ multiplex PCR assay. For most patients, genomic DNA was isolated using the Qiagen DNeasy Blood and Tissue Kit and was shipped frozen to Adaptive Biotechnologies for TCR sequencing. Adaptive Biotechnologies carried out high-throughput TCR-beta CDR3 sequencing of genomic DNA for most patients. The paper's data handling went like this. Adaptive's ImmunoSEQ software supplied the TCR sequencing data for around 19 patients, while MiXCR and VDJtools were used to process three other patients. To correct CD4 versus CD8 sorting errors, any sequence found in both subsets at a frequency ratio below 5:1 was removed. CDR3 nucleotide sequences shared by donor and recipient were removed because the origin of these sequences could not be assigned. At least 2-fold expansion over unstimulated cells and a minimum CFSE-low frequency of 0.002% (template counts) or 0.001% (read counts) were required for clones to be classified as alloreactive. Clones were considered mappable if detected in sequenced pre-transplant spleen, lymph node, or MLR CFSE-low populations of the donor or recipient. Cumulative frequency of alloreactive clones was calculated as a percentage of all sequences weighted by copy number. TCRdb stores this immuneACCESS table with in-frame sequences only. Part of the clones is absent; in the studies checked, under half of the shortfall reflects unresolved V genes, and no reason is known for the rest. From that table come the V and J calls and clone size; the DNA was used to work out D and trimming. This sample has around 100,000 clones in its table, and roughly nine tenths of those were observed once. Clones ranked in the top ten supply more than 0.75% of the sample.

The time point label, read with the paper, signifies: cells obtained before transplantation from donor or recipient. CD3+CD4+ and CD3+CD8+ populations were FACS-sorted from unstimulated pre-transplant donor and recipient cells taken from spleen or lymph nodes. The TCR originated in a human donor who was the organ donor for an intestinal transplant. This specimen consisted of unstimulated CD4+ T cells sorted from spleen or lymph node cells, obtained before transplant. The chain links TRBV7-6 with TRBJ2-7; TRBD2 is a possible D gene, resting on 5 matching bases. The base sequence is TGTGCCAGCAGCTTAGCGCCAGGAGGCGACGAGCAGTACTTC. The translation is CASSLAPGGDEQYF.